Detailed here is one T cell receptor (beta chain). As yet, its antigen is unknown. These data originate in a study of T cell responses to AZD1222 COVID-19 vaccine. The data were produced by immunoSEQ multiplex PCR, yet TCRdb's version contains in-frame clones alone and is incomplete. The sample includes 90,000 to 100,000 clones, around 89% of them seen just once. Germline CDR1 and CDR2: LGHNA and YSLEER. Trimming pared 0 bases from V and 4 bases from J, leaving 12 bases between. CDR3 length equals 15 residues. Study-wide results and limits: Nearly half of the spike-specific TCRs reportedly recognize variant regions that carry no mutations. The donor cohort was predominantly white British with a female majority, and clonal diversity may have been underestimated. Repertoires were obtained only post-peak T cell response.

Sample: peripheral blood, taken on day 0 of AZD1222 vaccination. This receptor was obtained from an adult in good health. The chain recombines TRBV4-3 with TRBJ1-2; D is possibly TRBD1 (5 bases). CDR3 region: CASSQDSIGGYGYTF. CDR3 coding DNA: TGCGCCAGCAGCCAAGACAGTATCGGGGGCTATGGCTACACCTTC.